This T cell receptor beta chain comes out of a study of cytomegalovirus exposure and HLA in healthy donors. The study, taken as a whole, reports: Being productive about 87% or about 30% of the time was typical of most TCR beta V segments in an earlier analysis. With later analysis, a missense DCLRE1C variant became linked to TCR beta V- and J-gene trimming. The investigators catalogued 164 TCR beta chains as cytomegalovirus-associated. The majority of CMV-associated TCR beta chains were reported as apparently HLA-restricted in a later analysis.

Turning to this clone: What it binds is not known.

In the PCR, 60 Vbeta and 13 Jbeta primers were used. Profiling relied on immunoSEQ multiplex PCR, and the TCRdb table lists in-frame clones only, not all of them. The sample has about 80,000 clones, 80% seen once; the top ten hold about 32%. The ends lost 8 bases at V and 6 bases at J; junction bases unmatched: 6. Germline V gene data show CDR1 as MNHEY and CDR2 as SVGAGI. The CDR3 runs 13 residues. The material sequenced was PBMCs. The clonotype was recovered from a man over 45 in good health and CMV-seropositive. The chain carries TRBV6-5 and TRBJ2-7; 11 bases line up with TRBD2. The CDR3 loop reads CASGRLAGPEQYF. The CDR3 nucleotides are TGTGCCAGCGGTAGACTAGCGGGACCCGAGCAGTACTTC.